This record looks at one T cell receptor beta chain sequence and its context. Its antigen specificity is not known. No base-level quality is on record; no much larger clone is a single base apart. In the study, sorted CD4+ and CD8+ blood T cells from patients with severe aplastic anemia and from healthy subjects underwent deep sequencing of TCR repertoires. Ficoll-Paque density gradient centrifugation was used to isolate peripheral blood mononuclear cells. Before DNA extraction, CD4+ and CD8+ T cells were sorted by FACS or by magnetic beads. Profiling of TCR beta VDJ combinations and CDR3 sequences used genomic DNA as the template. An Illumina HiSeq 2000 was the platform used for TCR repertoire sequencing. Processing in the source paper ran as follows. TRBV/TRBJ rearrangement plots, CDR3 size and DJ length profiles, and Simpson's diversity index were used to assess repertoires. The most abundant DNA sequence in the deep sequencing data was defined as the immunodominant clone. CDR3 amino acid sequences were checked for sharing between subjects and were compared against published repertoires and the VDJdb database. In TCRdb, the public reads were trimmed at Q25 with fastp and aligned with MiXCR, with productive beta chains retained. Each CDR3 protein appears once, grouped with its most common genes and DNA. TCRdb assigned the V and J calls; the authors' analysis was not used. For this sample there are tens of thousands of distinct CDR3 sequences; around 76% appear just once. The top ten clones comprise approximately 24% of the sample.

This sample is drawn from a study of CD8+CD57+ T cells in acquired aplastic anemia (dated by TCRdb to 2016 to 2019). Describing the broader study: On average, sorted CD4+ and CD8+ cells yielded approximately 3 ug of extracted DNA, with a range of 0.2 to 27.4 ug. Mean read counts for healthy donor samples were about 10 million for CD4+ cells and 11.0 million for CD8+ cells.

The CDR3 starts with the cysteine, ends with the phenylalanine, and has 16 residues. Solely the CDR3 DNA is kept, with 48 bases framed from the first base. The V end gives up 1 base and the J end 4 bases, leaving 5 bases in the junction not matched to a gene. The germline V gene (reference sequence) supplies CDR1 LNHDA and CDR2 SQIVND. What the work shows at the level of the full study, not this receptor alone: No significant difference in CD8+ Simpson's diversity was found between patients and healthy controls (P=0.060). Approximately 27 CD8+ CDR3 sequences were found in both patients and controls but appeared to be highly expressed in patients and within the immunodominant clones of the patients.

This chain joins TRBV19 to TRBJ2-1, with 9 junctional bases fitting TRBD1. The sample taken for sequencing was sorted CD4+, CD8+, or CD8+CD57+ T cells (not recorded which) from PBMCs. The receptor's source is a human donor in good health, serving as a control. The CDR3 loop reads CASSIVGQGQYNEQFF. The sequenced DNA: TGTGCCAGTAGTATAGTGGGACAGGGACAATACAATGAGCAGTTCTTC.